The rows below give T cell receptor beta chains drawn from one sample of a study of T cell responses to AZD1222 COVID-19 vaccine. Only in-frame clones appear in the TCRdb table, and some are missing; sequencing was by immunoSEQ multiplex PCR. The data hold around 100,000 clones, with around nine tenths observed a single time. This specimen was peripheral blood, taken on day 0 of AZD1222 vaccination. These receptors all stem from an adult in good health. Each CDR3 is given with its conserved first and last residue. The order of the fields is clone size, J gene, D gene, V gene, CDR3 DNA, CDR3 protein. The D gene is left open where the match is weak. Clone size, where shown, is once, few, many, or a class for clones that have expanded.

once | TRBJ1-3 | TRBD1 | TRBV4-2 | TGTGCCAGCAGCCTCGAGTGGGGACAGTCTGGAAACACCATATATTTT | CASSLEWGQSGNTIYF
. | TRBJ1-2 | . | TRBV21-1 | TGTGCCAGCAACAAAGAAGGAGGCTACACCTTC | CASNKEGGYTF
. | TRBJ1-6 | TRBD1 | TRBV4-3 | TGCGCCAGCAGCCAAGAATTGCCGGGACAGGGGAATTCACCCCTCCACTTT | CASSQELPGQGNSPLHF
. | TRBJ2-4 | . | TRBV2 | TGTGCCAGCAGCTTTGGGGAGGCCAAAAACATTCAGTACTTC | CASSFGEAKNIQYF
. | TRBJ1-1 | . | TRBV28 | TGTGCCAGCAGCTCAGGGATGACTGAAGCTTTCTTT | CASSSGMTEAFF
medium-sized | TRBJ2-7 | . | TRBV5-1 | TGCGCCAGCAGCTGGGACAAAACCTACGAGCAGTACTTC | CASSWDKTYEQYF
. | TRBJ1-1 | TRBD1 | TRBV29-1 | TGCAGCGTTGGCCCAGACAGGGTAGCTGAAGCTTTCTTT | CSVGPDRVAEAFF
once | TRBJ1-1 | . | TRBV10-3 | TGTGCCACCGATGAGTCAGGTGGCCGCACTGAAGCTTTCTTT | CATDESGGRTEAFF
. | TRBJ2-1 | . | TRBV5-6 | TGTGCCAGCAGCTTGGACTTCTCGAGCTCCTACAATGAGCAGTTCTTC | CASSLDFSSSYNEQFF
. | TRBJ2-3 | TRBD1 | TRBV4-3 | TGCGCCAGCAGCCCTAACTCGGGACAGGCGGGCACAGATACGCAGTATTTT | CASSPNSGQAGTDTQYF
few | TRBJ2-7 | . | TRBV28 | TGTGCCAGCTCGCGGGGCTACGAGCAGTACTTC | CASSRGYEQYF
. | TRBJ2-1 | . | TRBV6-5 | TGTGCCAGCAGTTGGGACTCCAATGAGCAGTTCTTC | CASSWDSNEQFF
. | TRBJ1-3 | . | TRBV4-3 | TGCGCCAGCAGCCCTCAAGGGACAAACGGAAACACCATATATTTT | CASSPQGTNGNTIYF
. | TRBJ1-1 | . | TRBV6-5 | TGTGCCAGCAGTTACTCGCAGGGAGTGGGTCACTCTGAAGCTTTCTTT | CASSYSQGVGHSEAFF
. | TRBJ1-1 | . | TRBV28 | TGTGCCAGCAGTTGGGTCCCAGGACTAAACACTGAAGCTTTCTTT | CASSWVPGLNTEAFF